The 18 T cell receptor beta chains in this list originate from one sample, sequenced in a study of blood T cell repertoires in COVID-19. Some clones are missing from TCRdb's copy, which holds only in-frame ones; the method was immunoSEQ multiplex PCR. The sample has 200,000 to 300,000 clones; approximately 80% are singletons. Sequencing input: peripheral blood. The receptors here all came from a woman at least 80 years old with acute or convalescent COVID-19.

The chain recombines TRBV4-1 with TRBJ1-1; 7 bases match TRBD1. From germline, CDR1 is MGHRA and CDR2 YSYEKL. The CDR3 is 17 amino acids. The trim removed 4 bases at V and 0 bases at J, leaving 11 bases unmatched. The CDR3 loop reads CASSPREGALMNTEAFF. DNA of the CDR3: TGCGCCAGCAGCCCCCGGGAGGGGGCATTGATGAACACTGAAGCTTTCTTT.

The rearrangement joins TRBV7-8 to TRBJ1-3, with 7 bases matching TRBD1. V was clipped by 1 base and J by 0 bases; unmatched bases: 3. This CDR3 spans 16 amino acids. The germline V gene encodes CDR1 SGHVS and CDR2 FQNEAQ. The CDR3 sequence: CASSLDRGNSGNTIYF. Here the CDR3 DNA reads TGTGCCAGCAGCTTAGACAGGGGAAACTCTGGAAACACCATATATTTT.

V and J are TRBV20-1 and TRBJ1-1; D gene uncertain. Trimming pared 3 bases from V and 8 bases from J, leaving 7 bases between. Germline loops: CDR1 DFQATT, CDR2 SNEGSKA (reference sequence). This CDR3 spans 10 amino acids. In DNA form, the CDR3 reads TGCAGTGCTAGGCGCTCCGAAGCTTTCTTT. This codes for CSARRSEAFF.

This clone showed up just a few times. V usage is TRBV5-6 and J usage is TRBJ1-6, with unresolved D. The germline V gene has CDR1 SGHDT and CDR2 YYEEEE. V dropped 4 bases and J dropped 3 bases, with 14 bases sitting between them. The CDR3 extends over 16 amino acids. The CDR3 here is CASSPTAGVYNSPLHF. DNA for the CDR3: TGTGCCAGCAGCCCCACCGCTGGAGTCTATAATTCACCCCTCCACTTT.

V usage is TRBV4-1 and J usage is TRBJ2-7; perhaps TRBD2 as D (5 bases). V was cut by 0 bases and J by 2 bases, with 20 bases left in between. Germline values: CDR1 MGHRA, CDR2 YSYEKL. This CDR3 region has 18 residues. This CDR3 reads CASSQEEVRLATTYEQYF. In DNA form, the CDR3 reads TGCGCCAGCAGCCAAGAGGAGGTCCGGCTCGCAACCACCTACGAGCAGTACTTC.

This clone was counted between two and nine times. The genes are TRBV3-1 (or the pseudogene TRBV3-2) and TRBJ2-3; D possibly corresponds to TRBD1 (8 bases). The CDR3 spans 16 residues. V gave up 4 bases and J gave up 3 bases, with 17 bases separating them. Germline V gene data show CDR1 as LGHDT and CDR2 as YNNKEL (reference sequence). The CDR3 is CASSLRTGGGTDTQYF. The CDR3 DNA sequence: TGTGCCAGCAGCCTAAGAACAGGGGGGGGGACAGATACGCAGTATTTT.

The V gene is TRBV6-5, the J gene TRBJ2-5; no firm D call. The germline V gene encodes CDR1 MNHEY and CDR2 SVGAGI. The V end was cut by 6 bases, the J end by 5 bases, with 7 bases between. The CDR3 contains 11 residues. DNA for the CDR3: TGTGCCAGCAGCGCGAAGGAGACCCAGTACTTC. This gives the protein CASSAKETQYF.

J is TRBJ1-3 and V is TRBV2; no firm D call. V lost 4 bases to trimming and J lost 4 bases, with 17 bases between them. The CDR3 has 16 amino acids. Germline V gene data show CDR1 as SNHLY and CDR2 as FYNNEI. CDR3 sequence: CASSAGGGRNGNTIYF. The CDR3 region has the DNA TGTGCCAGCAGTGCCGGAGGAGGCCGGAACGGAAACACCATATATTTT.

The rearrangement uses TRBV19 and TRBJ1-2; TRBD1 is a possible D gene (6 bases). The V gene lost 1 base and the J gene lost 2 bases, with 8 bases spanning the gap. The CDR3 is 14 residues long. Germline assignment: CDR1 LNHDA and CDR2 SQIVND (reference sequence). CDR3 DNA sequence: TGTGCCAGTAGTATAGGACAGGTGAACTATGGCTACACCTTC. Its translation: CASSIGQVNYGYTF.

This clone appeared once. The chain carries TRBV6-5 and TRBJ1-1; possible D gene TRBD1, 6 bases. V lost 8 bases to trimming and J lost 1 base, with 14 bases between them. The CDR3 contains 14 residues. Germline V lookup: CDR1 MNHEY, CDR2 SVGAGI. In nucleotides, the CDR3 is TGTGCCAGCGATAGCGTGGGGGCGAACACTGAAGCTTTCTTT. Its translation: CASDSVGANTEAFF.

A word on this clone: Germline is not matched at one junction end, which may reflect a read error. The V gene is TRBV2, the J gene TRBJ2-5; D may be TRBD1 or TRBD2 (6 bases each). The CDR3 length is 14 residues. Germline V CDR1 and CDR2: SNHLY, FYNNEI. CDR3 amino acids: CASTEQGGLETQYF. The CDR3 DNA sequence: TGTGCCAGCACTGAACAGGGAGGTTTAGAGACCCAGTACTTC.

The sample holds a few counts of this clone. The genes are TRBV5-1 and TRBJ1-2, with 7 bases lining up with TRBD1. V shed 4 bases, J shed 6 bases, and the junction held 6 bases outside the gene matches. The CDR3 has 13 amino acids. CDR1 SGHRS and CDR2 YFSETQ come from the germline V gene. This CDR3 is CASSPYRGDGYTF. CDR3 DNA: TGCGCCAGCAGCCCGTACAGGGGAGATGGCTACACCTTC. Complete variable domain (other parts from reference TRBV5-1 and TRBJ1-2): KAGVTQTPRYLIKTRGQQVTLSCSPISGHRSVSWYQQTPGQGLQFLFEYFSETQRNKGNFPGRFSGRQFSNSRSEMNVSTLELGDSALYLCASSPYRGDGYTFGSGTRLTVV.

Worth noting for this clone: Different DNA sequences within this sample yield the same CDR3. V usage is TRBV2 and J usage is TRBJ1-4; 7 bases map to TRBD1. The CDR3 runs to 13 residues. V lost 8 bases to trimming and J lost 4 bases; unmatched junction nucleotides: 4. Germline lookup yields CDR1 SNHLY and CDR2 FYNNEI. CDR3 nucleotides: TGTGCCAGCCGGGACAGCCTTAATGAAAAACTGTTTTTT. This translates into CASRDSLNEKLFF.

This clone was detected only a few times. The chain employs TRBV5-8 and TRBJ1-5; the match to TRBD1 covers 10 bases. Germline assignment: CDR1 SGHTS and CDR2 YDEGEE. J was trimmed by 0 bases and V by 0 bases; bases with no gene match: 6. CDR3 length: 18 amino acids. Here the CDR3 DNA reads TGTGCCAGCAGCTTGGAATTCGGGACAGGGGATAGCAATCAGCCCCAGCATTTT. Protein sequence: CASSLEFGTGDSNQPQHF.

This sequence joins TRBV6-1 and TRBJ1-2; no definite D call. With 2 bases removed from V and 6 bases from J, the gap between germline ends came to 19 bases. CDR3 length: 16 residues. Germline values: CDR1 MNHNS, CDR2 SASEGT. CDR3 sequence: CASSEQRTGGSHGYTF. In DNA form, the CDR3 reads TGTGCCAGCAGTGAACAAAGAACCGGCGGTAGTCATGGCTACACCTTC.

This clone has a handful of counts. The chain carries TRBV2 and TRBJ2-1; 14 nucleotides agree with TRBD2. The junction had 5 bases not matched to a gene; V was cut back by 6 bases and J by 7 bases. The germline gives CDR1 SNHLY, CDR2 FYNNEI. The length of the CDR3 is 15 residues. The CDR3 DNA is TGTGCCAGCAGCGCCCGACTAGCGGGGGGGAATGAGCAGTTCTTC. Protein product: CASSARLAGGNEQFF.

J is TRBJ2-5 and V is TRBV6-4; 7 nucleotides align to TRBD2. The V and J ends lost 4 bases and 4 bases, in that order; junction bases with no gene match: 6. Germline V gives CDR1 MRHNA, CDR2 SNTAGT. This CDR3 has 14 residues. The CDR3 sequence: CASSGLGGRETQYF. CDR3 bases: TGTGCCAGCAGTGGGTTGGGGGGGAGAGAGACCCAGTACTTC.

The chain carries TRBV5-8 and TRBJ1-3; 7 bases match TRBD1. CDR3 length: 15 amino acids. Germline V lookup: CDR1 SGHTS, CDR2 YDEGEE. The J segment lost 4 bases and the V segment lost 7 bases, leaving 11 bases of the junction unmatched. CDR3 region: CASSGKGAKGNTIYF. Here the CDR3 DNA reads TGTGCCAGCTCCGGGAAGGGGGCGAAAGGAAACACCATATATTTT.